This TCR beta chain was found in a study of blood T cell repertoires in COVID-19. Study-wide context: Some COVID-19 samples were acute and others convalescent; all came from the United States, Italy and Spain. The analysed material was cDNA or gDNA that came from T cells, B-cell-depleted T cells, or PBMCs.

Trimming shortened V by 2 bases and J by 4 bases, and 14 bases separated the two germline ends. Germline V CDR1 and CDR2: ENHRY, SYGVKD. This CDR3 is built from 15 residues. TCRdb's table, derived via immunoSEQ multiplex PCR, lists solely in-frame clones and lacks some. Of 150,000 to 180,000 clones listed, less than 95% are singletons. The chain uses TRBV10-3 and TRBJ1-1; TRBD1 might be the D (6 bases). This sequence was found in a man over 45 with acute or convalescent COVID-19. Material: peripheral blood. CDR3 DNA sequence: TGTGCCATCAGTGAGGCGGCAGGGGCGGGCACTGAAGCTTTCTTT. Encoded protein: CAISEAAGAGTEAFF.